This T cell receptor beta chain was obtained from a study of blood T cells in healthy people across ages. The use of a sample-barcoded 5' primer and a J-beta primer mix characterized a second PCR of roughly 7 to 12 cycles. TCRdb used MiXCR to reprocess the 5' RACE reads, holding one entry per CDR3 protein. The sample has around 870,000 distinct CDR3 sequences, under 30% seen once. Total RNA was isolated from each sample in quantities of at least 6 micrograms. Ten or more counts support this clonotype. The specimen sequenced was blood. The source is a woman at least 80 years old in good health.

The DNA for the CDR3 is TGCAGTGCTCCACGTCCACAGGGGGCGTACGAGCAGTACTTC. Protein product: CSAPRPQGAYEQYF. The V gene is TRBV20-1, the J gene TRBJ2-7, with 9 bases aligning to TRBD1. This CDR3 region has 14 residues. The J segment lost 4 bases and the V segment lost 5 bases, leaving 9 bases of the junction unmatched. Per the germline V gene, CDR1 is DFQATT and CDR2 is SNEGSKA (reference sequence).